The TCR beta chain under discussion was sequenced for a study of long-term antiretroviral therapy in people with HIV. Running of the v3.0 immunoSEQ assay took place at survey level. The repertoire was sequenced with immunoSEQ multiplex PCR; TCRdb's copy has only in-frame clones and lacks some. The table has around 40,000 clones, 86% seen once; the top ten hold around 3.9%. Germline lookup yields CDR1 SGHTA and CDR2 FQGNSA. This CDR3 has 17 residues. Trimming took 5 bases from V and 5 from J, leaving 21 bases between them. Sequencing was performed on unsorted PBMCs, taken just before starting antiretroviral therapy. The chain links TRBV7-2 to TRBJ2-2; either TRBD1 or TRBD2 may fit D (5 bases each). The TCR comes from a woman between 18 and 29 years old with HIV. CDR3 in amino acids: CASSHNPKGSKTGELFF. The CDR3 DNA is TGTGCCAGCAGCCATAACCCCAAGGGGAGCAAGACCGGGGAGCTGTTTTTT.